This T cell receptor beta chain was captured by sequencing in a study of blood T cell repertoires in COVID-19. Study details: Acute-phase and convalescent COVID-19 samples originated in the United States, Italy and Spain.

Here immunoSEQ multiplex PCR was the method, and the copy in TCRdb shows in-frame clones only, minus some. The sample has under 200,000 clones, about 86% seen once; the top ten hold roughly 7%. The sample comprised peripheral blood. This clonotype originated in a man aged 50-60 years with active or convalescent COVID-19.

In DNA, the CDR3 is TGTGCCAGCAGTCCTCAGGGGTATGGCTACACCTTC. This encodes CASSPQGYGYTF. The gene calls are TRBV27 and TRBJ1-2, with D possibly TRBD1 on 6 matching bases. With 5 bases removed from V and 5 bases from J, the gap between germline ends came to 9 bases. The germline V gene encodes CDR1 MNHEY and CDR2 SMNVEV (reference sequence). This CDR3 contains 12 residues.